This T cell receptor beta chain was sequenced in a study of cytomegalovirus exposure and HLA in healthy donors. This CDR3 has 16 amino acids. Germline lookup yields CDR1 SGHVS and CDR2 FNYEAQ. Deletions cut 8 bases from V and 2 bases from J, with 22 bases between. The PCR employed 60 Vbeta primers together with 13 Jbeta primers. Sequencing used immunoSEQ multiplex PCR; TCRdb keeps in-frame clones, though not all of them. The sample yields about 130,000 clones, about four fifths seen once. Sequenced material: PBMCs. The chain recombines TRBV7-6 with TRBJ2-7; no clear D. The TCR originated in a woman between 35 and 50 years old in good health and CMV-seronegative. CDR3 sequence reads: CASAPPNTSPTYEQYF. The CDR3 DNA reads as TGTGCCAGCGCCCCCCCCAATACCAGTCCCACCTACGAGCAGTACTTC.